This T cell receptor (beta chain) is drawn from a study of T cells after yellow fever vaccination. Researchers made TCR cDNA using 5'RACE template switching, and this step added a universal primer site and UMIs. TCRdb passed the 5' RACE reads through MiXCR, listing each CDR3 protein once. Altogether nearly 550,000 distinct CDR3 sequences are present, 19% being singletons, with the ten largest covering roughly an eighth. Source: PBMCs, taken 15 days after the yellow fever booster vaccination. This receptor was taken from a man aged 25 to 40 who received the YFV17D yellow fever vaccine.

CDR3 in DNA: TGTGCCTGGAGCCGACCGGGGGGGGGGTACGAGCAGTACTTC. The encoded protein is CAWSRPGGGYEQYF. This chain links TRBV30 with TRBJ2-7; 8 positions match TRBD2. The V and J ends lost 3 bases and 4 bases, in that order; junction bases with no gene match: 8. Germline values: CDR1 GTSNPN, CDR2 SVGIG (reference sequence). The length of the CDR3 is 14 residues.